This T cell receptor (beta chain) emerged from a study of T cell changes during pregnancy in multiple sclerosis. Produced via immunoSEQ multiplex PCR; TCRdb's table is partial and in-frame only. The sample has fewer than 20,000 clones, 85% seen once. V trimming: 5 bases; J trimming: 5 bases; junction bases outside the gene matches: 8. The CDR3 extends over 15 amino acids. Germline CDR1 reads SEHNR; CDR2 reads FQNEAQ (reference sequence). The chain employs TRBV7-9 and TRBJ2-1, with TRBD1 identical over 8 bases. Specimen: CD8+ T cells from peripheral blood mononuclear cells, collected after pregnancy. This clonotype was sampled from a female donor with multiple sclerosis, enrolled in a pregnancy study. CDR3 coding DNA: TGTGCCAGCAGCCCCCGGGACAGGAGCCACAATGAGCAGTTCTTC. Its translation: CASSPRDRSHNEQFF.